This T cell receptor beta chain was found in a study of OX40 agonist ivuxolimab in advanced cancers. The repertoire was sequenced with immunoSEQ multiplex PCR; TCRdb's copy has only in-frame clones and lacks some. The sample records about 100,000 clones, approximately 89% being singletons. V dropped 6 bases and J dropped 3; count of bases not matched to a gene: 4. The length of the CDR3 is 15 residues. In germline, CDR1 is MDHEN, CDR2 SYDVKM. V gene TRBV28 combines with J gene TRBJ2-1; 11 nucleotides agree with TRBD2. The sequence was obtained from an adult with an advanced solid tumor such as melanoma, head and neck, liver or kidney cancer. The sequencing used CD4+ or CD8+ T cells sorted from blood, collected in a trial of the OX40 agonist ivuxolimab. CDR3 amino acids: CASSKGTSGYNEQFF. CDR3 in DNA: TGTGCCAGCAGCAAGGGGACTAGCGGCTACAATGAGCAGTTCTTC.